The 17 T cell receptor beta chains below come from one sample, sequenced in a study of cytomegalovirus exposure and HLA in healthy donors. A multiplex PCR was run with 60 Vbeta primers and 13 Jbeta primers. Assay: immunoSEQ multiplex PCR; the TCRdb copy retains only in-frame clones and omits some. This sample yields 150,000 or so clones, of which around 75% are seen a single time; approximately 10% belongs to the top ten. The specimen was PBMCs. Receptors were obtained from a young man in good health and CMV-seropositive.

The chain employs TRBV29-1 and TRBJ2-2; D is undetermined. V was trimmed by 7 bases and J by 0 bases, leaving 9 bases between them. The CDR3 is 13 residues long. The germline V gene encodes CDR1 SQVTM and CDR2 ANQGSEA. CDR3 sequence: CSGSSPNTGELFF. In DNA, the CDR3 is TGCAGCGGTTCGAGTCCGAACACCGGGGAGCTGTTTTTT.

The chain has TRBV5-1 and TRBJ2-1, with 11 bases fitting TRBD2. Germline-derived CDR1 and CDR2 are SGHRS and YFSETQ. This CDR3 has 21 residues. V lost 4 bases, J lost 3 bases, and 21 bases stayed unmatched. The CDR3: CASSNAQTGTSGPNRYNEQFF. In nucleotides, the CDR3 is TGCGCCAGCAGCAATGCTCAGACCGGGACTAGCGGACCTAACCGCTACAATGAGCAGTTCTTC.

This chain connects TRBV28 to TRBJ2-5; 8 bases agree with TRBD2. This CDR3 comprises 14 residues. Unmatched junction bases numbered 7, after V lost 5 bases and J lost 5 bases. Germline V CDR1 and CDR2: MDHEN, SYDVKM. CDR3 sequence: CASSPPGLVETQYF. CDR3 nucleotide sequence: TGTGCCAGCAGTCCGCCGGGACTAGTGGAGACCCAGTACTTC. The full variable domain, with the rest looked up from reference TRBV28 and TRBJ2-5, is DVKVTQSSRYLVKRTGEKVFLECVQDMDHENMFWYRQDPGLGLRLIYFSYDVKMKEKGDIPEGYSVSREKKERFSLILESASTNQTSMYLCASSPPGLVETQYFGPGTRLLVL.

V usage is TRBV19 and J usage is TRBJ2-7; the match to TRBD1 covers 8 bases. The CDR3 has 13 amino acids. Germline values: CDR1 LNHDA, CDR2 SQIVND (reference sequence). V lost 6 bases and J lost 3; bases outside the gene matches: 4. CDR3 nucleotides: TGTGCCAGTAGCGTAGGACAGGGCTACGAGCAGTACTTC. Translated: CASSVGQGYEQYF.

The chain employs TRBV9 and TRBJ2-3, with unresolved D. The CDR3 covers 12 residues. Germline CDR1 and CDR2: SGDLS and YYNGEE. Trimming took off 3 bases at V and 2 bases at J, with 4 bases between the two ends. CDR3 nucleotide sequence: TGTGCCAGCAGCGCCTACACAGATACGCAGTATTTT. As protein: CASSAYTDTQYF.

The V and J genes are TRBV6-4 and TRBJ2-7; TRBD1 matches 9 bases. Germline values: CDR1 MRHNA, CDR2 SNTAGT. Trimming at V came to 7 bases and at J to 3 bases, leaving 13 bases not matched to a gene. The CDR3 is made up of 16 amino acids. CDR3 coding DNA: TGTGCCAGCAACAACGACCGGGACAGGGTAGACTACGAGCAGTACTTC. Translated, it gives CASNNDRDRVDYEQYF.

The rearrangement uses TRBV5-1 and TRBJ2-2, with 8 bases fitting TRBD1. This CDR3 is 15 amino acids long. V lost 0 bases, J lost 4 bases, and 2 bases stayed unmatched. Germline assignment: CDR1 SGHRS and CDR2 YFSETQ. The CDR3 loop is CASSLEQGVTGELFF. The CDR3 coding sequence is TGCGCCAGCAGCTTGGAACAGGGGGTCACCGGGGAGCTGTTTTTT.

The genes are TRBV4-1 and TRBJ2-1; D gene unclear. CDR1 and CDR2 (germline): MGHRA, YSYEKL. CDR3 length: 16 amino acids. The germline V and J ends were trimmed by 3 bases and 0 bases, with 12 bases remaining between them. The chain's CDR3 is CASSHPPPSSYNEQFF. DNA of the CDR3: TGCGCCAGCAGCCACCCCCCCCCGAGCTCCTACAATGAGCAGTTCTTC.

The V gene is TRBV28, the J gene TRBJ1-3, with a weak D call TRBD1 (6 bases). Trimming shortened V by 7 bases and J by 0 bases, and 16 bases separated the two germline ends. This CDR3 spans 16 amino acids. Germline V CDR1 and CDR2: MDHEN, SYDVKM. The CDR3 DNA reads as TGTGCCAGCAAAAACGTGGGGGGGCCCTCTGGAAACACCATATATTTT. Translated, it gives CASKNVGGPSGNTIYF.

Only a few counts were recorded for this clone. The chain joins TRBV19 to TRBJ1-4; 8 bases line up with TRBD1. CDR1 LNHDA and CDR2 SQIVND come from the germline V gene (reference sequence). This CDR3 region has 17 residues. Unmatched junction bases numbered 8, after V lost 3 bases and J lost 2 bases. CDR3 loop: CASSMENRGLTNEKLFF. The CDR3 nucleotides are TGTGCCAGTAGTATGGAAAACAGGGGGTTGACTAATGAAAAACTGTTTTTT.

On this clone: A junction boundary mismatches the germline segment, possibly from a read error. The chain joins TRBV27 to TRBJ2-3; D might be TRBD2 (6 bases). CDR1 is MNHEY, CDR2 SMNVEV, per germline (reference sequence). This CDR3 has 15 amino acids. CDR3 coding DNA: TGTGCCACCAGTCCGCGGGGCAGTTGGACAGATACGCAGTATTTT. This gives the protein CATSPRGSWTDTQYF.

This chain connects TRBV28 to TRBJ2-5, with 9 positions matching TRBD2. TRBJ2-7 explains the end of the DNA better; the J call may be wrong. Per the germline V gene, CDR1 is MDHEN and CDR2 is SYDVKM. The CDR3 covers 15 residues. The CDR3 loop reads CASSFSGRALYEQYF. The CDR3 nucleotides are TGTGCCAGCAGTTTTAGCGGGAGAGCCCTCTACGAGCAGTACTTC.

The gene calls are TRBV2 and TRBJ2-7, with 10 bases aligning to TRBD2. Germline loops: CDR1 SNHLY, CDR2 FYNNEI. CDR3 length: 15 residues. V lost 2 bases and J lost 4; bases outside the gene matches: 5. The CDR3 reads CASSESTSGIYEQYF. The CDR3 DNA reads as TGTGCCAGCAGTGAAAGTACTAGCGGGATTTACGAGCAGTACTTC. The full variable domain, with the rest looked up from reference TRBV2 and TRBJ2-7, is EPEVTQTPSHQVTQMGQEVILRCVPISNHLYFYWYRQILGQKVEFLVSFYNNEISEKSEIFDDQFSVERPDGSNFTLKIRSTKLEDSAMYFCASSESTSGIYEQYFGPGTRLTVT.

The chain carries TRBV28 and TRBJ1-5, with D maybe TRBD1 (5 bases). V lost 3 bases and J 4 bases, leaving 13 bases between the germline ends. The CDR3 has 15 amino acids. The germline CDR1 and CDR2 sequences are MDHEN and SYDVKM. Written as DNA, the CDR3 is TGTGCCAGCAGTTTGAAACCTGGGGGGAATCAGCCCCAGCATTTT. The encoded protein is CASSLKPGGNQPQHF.

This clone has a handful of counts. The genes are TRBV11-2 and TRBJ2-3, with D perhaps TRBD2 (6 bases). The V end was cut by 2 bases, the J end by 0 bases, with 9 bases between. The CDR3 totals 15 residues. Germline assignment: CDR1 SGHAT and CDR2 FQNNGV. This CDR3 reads CASSLLAISTDTQYF. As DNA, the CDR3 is TGTGCCAGCAGCTTACTAGCGATTAGCACAGATACGCAGTATTTT.

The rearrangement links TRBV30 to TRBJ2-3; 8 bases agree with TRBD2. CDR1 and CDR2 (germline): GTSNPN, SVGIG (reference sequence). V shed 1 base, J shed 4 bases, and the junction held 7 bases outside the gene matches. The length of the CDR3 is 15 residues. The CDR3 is CAWSEAVAGPDTQYF. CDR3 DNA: TGTGCCTGGAGTGAGGCGGTAGCGGGACCAGATACGCAGTATTTT.

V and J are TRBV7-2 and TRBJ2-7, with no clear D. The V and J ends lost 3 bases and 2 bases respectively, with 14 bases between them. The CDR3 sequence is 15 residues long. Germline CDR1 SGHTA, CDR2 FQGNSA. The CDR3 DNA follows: TGTGCCAGCAGCTTCACTGGAGCCGGTACCTACGAGCAGTACTTC. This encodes CASSFTGAGTYEQYF.